Here is one T cell receptor beta chain with its context. 60 Vbeta and 13 Jbeta primers were used in PCR. TCRdb keeps only in-frame clones here, not all; method: immunoSEQ multiplex PCR. The data hold about 110,000 clones, with 55% to 85% observed a single time. Trimming took 6 bases from V and 0 from J; bases not matched to a gene: 3. Germline CDR1 SEHNR, CDR2 FQNEAQ (reference sequence). The CDR3 spans 14 residues. The data were taken from a study of cytomegalovirus exposure and HLA in healthy donors. Sequencing used PBMCs. V is TRBV7-9 and J is TRBJ1-1; 8 bases match TRBD1. This TCR was sampled from a man aged 30 to 45 in good health and CMV-seronegative. In nucleotides, the CDR3 is TGTGCCAGCAGGAGGACAGGGATGAACACTGAAGCTTTCTTT. Translation gives CASRRTGMNTEAFF.